This TCR beta chain was sequenced for a study of T cells in Graves' hyperthyroidism and ophthalmopathy (dated by TCRdb to the late 2010s). For context, the study as a whole: To identify TCR V-J signatures that set the groups apart, the researchers used a discovery cohort of 100 patients, made up of 40 to 45 with Graves' ophthalmopathy and 57 with stable Graves' hyperthyroidism. An independent validation cohort of around 19 hyperthyroidism patients and 17 patients who later progressed to ophthalmopathy tested prospective prediction of ophthalmopathy. For training and testing, the 100 or so patients in the discovery cohort were randomly divided in a 7:3 ratio. The study also compared thyroid tissue and blood T-cell repertoires from five or six Graves' hyperthyroidism patients. Once sampling was done, hyperthyroidism patients were given methimazole at a starting dose of 30 mg daily, whereas ophthalmopathy patients were given high-dose intravenous methylprednisolone. According to the paper, TCR Vbeta CDR3 sequencing was carried out on 120 to 150 peripheral blood samples, which came from 40 to 45 ophthalmopathy, approximately 72 hyperthyroidism and some 17 progressor patients. What the authors observed across the whole study: In cross-validation, a model built on a 13 V-J signature told ophthalmopathy apart from stable hyperthyroidism with under 90% sensitivity and 81% to 82% specificity, and in testing the same model reached 80%/75%. In validation, the model predicted progression to ophthalmopathy a median of roughly six months before onset, with roughly 70% sensitivity and 72.22% specificity. Sample size was not statistically predetermined, and blinding of investigators to group allocation was not performed. Most expanded thyroid clonotypes (frequency above 0.001) were also found in blood, which suggests that blood repertoires may mirror thyroid immune responses.

This clonotype was picked up many times. The antigen it binds to is not known. No much larger clonotype is one base removed from it; base qualities were not supplied. The TCR beta CDR3 regions were amplified from RNA transcripts. A first-round RT-PCR of the TCR CDR3 used the HTBI primer set with the Qiagen OneStep RT-PCR kit. A second multiplex PCR round built the libraries, followed by size selection and purification. The libraries were sequenced on an Illumina HiSeq2000 using paired-end 100 bp reads. Concerning the study's data processing: SOAPnuke was used to process the raw data, with reads discarded if the reads contained adapters or uncalled bases, had a mean Phred below 15, or lacked an exact constant-primer or identifier match. COPE v1.2.5 was used to merge the high-quality paired reads, and each unique nucleotide sequence was defined as a clonotype. Clonotypes were aligned to IMGT TRBV, TRBD and TRBJ reference segments using MiTCR v1.1. The analysis was restricted to V-J combinations with a frequency above 0.0001, which together covered roughly 99% of the repertoires. A TCS score was defined as the ratio of F50 (clonal expansion) to E x V (chaos), with BLOSUM62-based TCRdist applied between CDR3 peptides within each V-J. Welch's t-statistics and random forest reduced some 510 V-J features to 13, which were used in a naive Bayes classifier (R e1071). Thyroid-blood repertoire similarity was quantified with the Morisita-Horn index. TCRdb's own reprocessing of the public reads used fastp at Q25 and MiXCR and kept productive beta chains. When rows share a CDR3 protein, they turn into one entry using the most common DNA and genes. TCRdb, not the authors, supplied the V and J calls. Recorded for this sample are almost 600,000 distinct CDR3 sequences; roughly 50% of them occurred a single time. About 8% of the sample is in the top ten clones.

CDR3 length: 13 amino acids, cysteine to phenylalanine. Just the 39-base CDR3 DNA is kept, in frame starting at base 1. V is shortened by 10 bases, J by 4 bases, and the region joining them spans 14 bases. Stable Graves' hyperthyroidism was defined as no progression to ophthalmopathy during 18 months of follow-up. Hyperthyroidism patients were aged 18 to 65 years and newly diagnosed, with disease duration of less than 2 months. Any patient with an uncontrolled infection, another autoimmune disease, pregnancy or lactation was excluded. Diagnoses were established on the basis of clinical symptoms, serum thyroxine and TRAb, thyroid ultrasound, and orbital computed tomography. Trizol reagent was used to extract total RNA, and RNA quality was then checked on an Agilent 2100 Bioanalyzer.

Sequencing was performed on peripheral blood or thyroid tissue (not recorded which). The source of this sequence is a woman younger than 35 with Graves' hyperthyroidism. The V and J segments used are TRBV12-3 or TRBV12-4 and TRBJ1-5; the D gene is not confidently resolved. The CDR3 region reads CATRGRENQPQHF. The nucleotide sequence reads TGTGCCACCCGAGGACGGGAGAATCAGCCCCAGCATTTT.